This T cell receptor beta chain was recovered during a study of T cell repertoires in cytomegalovirus infection. About the research overall: Public TCR beta signatures were indicative of both CMV infection and a matching HLA type.

The study, taken as a whole, reports: Of the TCR beta families, the public ones yielded a cumulative frequency that identified carriers of CMV plus the relevant HLA. Clonotype analysis showed dominance of the ex vivo response by HLA-C-restricted CMV-specific TCR beta clonotypes.

Each CDR3 protein is one row after TCRdb ran MiXCR on the reads. Here the sample spans about 360,000 distinct CDR3 sequences, around a sixth being singletons. Trimming pared 6 bases from V and 7 bases from J, leaving 10 bases between. CDR3 size: 12 residues. CDR1 and CDR2 (germline): LNHDA, SQIVND (reference sequence). This clonotype was observed at least ten times. Its matching antigen is unknown. The sequence came from a human donor in good health (CMV status not recorded). Some clones in this sample may be carry-over from other donors' samples. V gene TRBV19 combines with J gene TRBJ1-5; tentatively, D is TRBD1 (5 bases). Sequenced: PBMCs. The CDR3 loop reads CASRDQGQPQHF. DNA of the CDR3: TGTGCCAGTAGGGATCAGGGACAGCCCCAGCATTTT.